Listed here is a single T cell receptor beta chain. This sample is part of a study of blood T cell repertoires in COVID-19. Study-level background: Acute and convalescent COVID-19 specimens originated in the United States, Italy and Spain. PBMCs, B-cell-depleted T cells, or T cells were the source of the cDNA or gDNA that made up the material.

The authors' processing: For nucleated cells, counts were estimated from reference gene primer amplification. Measured with immunoSEQ multiplex PCR; TCRdb has only the in-frame clones, and not every one. Clone size and the V and J calls come from that table; the DNA yielded D and trimming. Found here are approximately 93,000 clones, 85% to 90% of them singletons; the top ten hold more than 0.95%. The receptor was derived from a human donor in a cohort sampled during active COVID-19. Sequencing was performed on peripheral blood.

CDR3 loop: CASTQGWGSGDEQYF. As DNA, the CDR3 is TGCGCCAGCACCCAGGGGTGGGGTTCCGGGGACGAGCAGTACTTC. The chain has TRBV5-1 and TRBJ2-7; perhaps TRBD1 as D (6 bases). Looked up from germline, CDR1 is SGHRS and CDR2 is YFSETQ. The CDR3 length is 15 residues. The ends were cut back, 6 bases at V and 5 bases at J, with 21 bases in the middle.